A single sample is the source of the 9 T cell receptor beta chains below, sequenced in a study of blood T cells in healthy people across ages (dated by TCRdb to 2013 to 2016). The library was obtained by 5' RACE. The listed sequencing device is Illumina HiSeq 2500. The second PCR ran for roughly 7 to 11 cycles and used a J-beta primer mix along with a sample-barcoded 5' primer. The public reads were reanalyzed by TCRdb: fastp trimming at Q25, MiXCR alignment, in-frame beta chains only. Rows with one shared CDR3 protein collapse into an entry with the most common genes and DNA. The sample profile shows hundreds of thousands of distinct CDR3 sequences; 29% of them were found once. The top ten clones comprise 15% to 20% of the sample. The sample taken for sequencing was blood. These receptors all stem from a woman of 80 years or more in good health.

J is TRBJ1-1 and V is TRBV9, with D unresolved. Germline values: CDR1 SGDLS, CDR2 YYNGEE. The CDR3 is made up of 13 amino acids. V lost 3 bases, J lost 4 bases, and 10 bases lay in between. CDR3 in amino acids: CASSALSGTEAFF. For the CDR3, the DNA is TGTGCCAGCAGCGCCCTCTCCGGCACTGAAGCTTTCTTT.

This clonotype was found a few times. A much larger clonotype is one base distant, so this may be a read error. This chain links TRBV6-6 with TRBJ2-1; TRBD2 matches 12 bases. Germline CDR1 and CDR2: MNHNY and SVGAGI (reference sequence). With 6 bases clipped from V and 13 bases from J, the junction kept 16 bases outside the gene matches. The CDR3 covers 16 residues. The CDR3 region is CASRPSSGGAGKTQFF. The CDR3 bases are TGTGCCAGCAGACCCTCTAGCGGGGGGGCCGGGAAGACCCAGTTCTTC.

V is TRBV10-3 and J is TRBJ1-5; TRBD1 aligns across 7 bases. This CDR3 has 14 amino acids. V lost 4 bases and J lost 7; bases outside the gene matches: 7. CDR1 and CDR2 from the germline V gene are ENHRY and SYGVKD. The CDR3 loop is CAISVQGSNQPQHF. The CDR3 DNA reads TGTGCCATCAGTGTACAGGGGTCTAACCAGCCCCAGCATTTT.

This chain connects TRBV6-2 or TRBV6-3 to TRBJ2-3, with 9 bases aligning to TRBD2. J lost 4 bases, V lost 6 bases, and 5 bases had no gene match. The CDR3 loop spans 14 amino acids. Germline V gene lookup returns CDR1 MNHEY and CDR2 SVGEGT. The CDR3 DNA reads as TGTGCCAGCAGGTACGCGGGGGGGGCAGATACGCAGTATTTT. This translates into CASRYAGGADTQYF.

The chain employs TRBV11-2 and TRBJ2-1; D unresolved. Trimming took off 1 base at V and 0 bases at J, with 10 bases between the two ends. The CDR3 covers 16 residues. From germline, CDR1 is SGHAT and CDR2 FQNNGV. The CDR3 sequence is CASSLALQFSYNEQFF. CDR3 nucleotides: TGTGCCAGCAGCTTAGCCCTACAGTTCTCCTACAATGAGCAGTTCTTC.

This clonotype was counted at least ten times. The chain has TRBV7-9 and TRBJ2-1; D call uncertain. The V end was cut by 3 bases, the J end by 7 bases, with 10 bases between. CDR1 SEHNR and CDR2 FQNEAQ come from the germline V gene (reference sequence). The CDR3 is made up of 13 amino acids. In DNA form, the CDR3 reads TGTGCCAGCAGCTTTATCTTGGGTAATGAGCAGTTCTTC. Amino acids: CASSFILGNEQFF. Using reference TRBV7-9 and TRBJ2-1 for the parts outside the CDR3, the full variable domain is DTGVSQNPRHKITKRGQNVTFRCDPISEHNRLYWYRQTLGQGPEFLTYFQNEAQLEKSRLLSDRFSAERPKGSFSTLEIQRTEQGDSAMYLCASSFILGNEQFFGPGTRLTVL.

This clonotype was seen a handful of times. A much larger clonotype is one base distant, so this may be a read error. V usage is TRBV5-1 and J usage is TRBJ1-4; 8 nucleotides match TRBD1. This CDR3 contains 14 residues. In germline, CDR1 is SGHRS, CDR2 YFSETQ. The CDR3 bases are TGCGCCAGCAGCTCTGGGACAGGCGGCGAAAAACGGTTTTTT. Its translation is CASSSGTGGEKRFF.

This clonotype has just one count. The chain recombines TRBV20-1 with TRBJ1-1, with TRBD1 matching over 8 bases. Germline values: CDR1 DFQATT, CDR2 SNEGSKA (reference sequence). V gave up 3 bases and J gave up 3 bases; unmatched junction bases: 9. The CDR3 is 15 residues long. CDR3 residues: CSASQTGAPDTEAFF. The CDR3 nucleotides are TGCAGTGCTAGTCAGACAGGGGCTCCGGACACTGAAGCTTTCTTT.

The rearrangement links TRBV20-1 to TRBJ1-5; no clear D gene. The length of the CDR3 is 13 residues. The V and J ends lost 4 bases and 1 base respectively, with 8 bases between them. CDR1 and CDR2 (germline): DFQATT, SNEGSKA (reference sequence). In DNA form, the CDR3 reads TGCAGTGCTATGACGAGGAGCAATCAGCCCCAGCATTTT. Protein sequence: CSAMTRSNQPQHF.